Following are 29 T cell receptor beta chains from one sample sequenced in a study of human T cells and chemical hapten exposure. TCRdb ran MiXCR on the RACE reads and lists one entry per CDR3 protein. The table has some 300,000 distinct CDR3 sequences, approximately 5.8% seen once; the top ten hold about 8.2%. Time point: pre-sensitization, week 0. Treatment here: therapeutic diphenylcyclopropenone sensitization with weekly scalp DPC. The sequencing used whole blood, collected in connection with sensitization to the hapten diphenylcyclopropenone (DPC). Receptor source: a woman younger than 35 with alopecia areata. Some clones in this sample may be carry-over from other donors' samples.

In this sample, this clonotype turned up many times. This rearrangement joins TRBV2 to TRBJ2-7; TRBD2 is a possible D gene (5 bases). The germline V gene has CDR1 SNHLY and CDR2 FYNNEI. The CDR3 is 13 residues long. Trimming took off 3 bases at V and 5 bases at J, with 11 bases between the two ends. In DNA form, the CDR3 reads TGTGCCAGCAGTGAGAGGGATTTCGACGAGCAGTACTTC. This sequence encodes CASSERDFDEQYF.

The chain combines TRBV12-5 with TRBJ1-5, with 7 positions matching TRBD1. The length of the CDR3 is 13 residues. The germline CDR1 and CDR2 sequences are LGHNT and FRNRAP. The ends lost 8 bases at V and 0 bases at J; junction bases unmatched: 1. CDR3 DNA sequence: TGTGCTAGTCAGGGGGATAGCAATCAGCCCCAGCATTTT. This encodes CASQGDSNQPQHF.

This rearrangement joins TRBV12-5 to TRBJ2-1; TRBD2 might be the D (6 bases). The CDR3 contains 14 residues. Per germline, CDR1 LGHNT and CDR2 FRNRAP. V lost 1 base, J lost 9 bases, and 13 bases lay in between. The CDR3 spells CASGLAGLRGEQFF. In DNA, the CDR3 is TGTGCTAGTGGTTTGGCCGGGTTGCGGGGTGAGCAGTTCTTC.

In its sample, this clonotype was seen a few times. The gene calls are TRBV14 and TRBJ2-5; possibly TRBD2 for D (6 bases). Trimming pared 2 bases from V and 2 bases from J, leaving 12 bases between. CDR1 and CDR2 (germline): SGHDN, FVKESK. This CDR3 has 15 residues. The CDR3 region is CASSQSSGVQETQYF. CDR3 DNA: TGTGCCAGCAGCCAATCGTCGGGGGTACAAGAGACCCAGTACTTC.

V is TRBV12-5 and J is TRBJ2-5; tentatively, D is TRBD2 (5 bases). The CDR3 sequence is 14 residues long. Per the germline V gene, CDR1 is LGHNT and CDR2 is FRNRAP. Trimming pared 4 bases from V and 2 bases from J, leaving 11 bases between. The DNA for the CDR3 is TGTGCTAGTGGTTCCAGCCGGGAACAAGAGACCCAGTACTTC. It is translated as CASGSSREQETQYF.

This clonotype was seen more than once but under ten times. This chain connects TRBV6-6 to TRBJ2-7; no clear D. From germline, CDR1 is MNHNY and CDR2 SVGAGI (reference sequence). Between the trimmed V and J ends, which lost 8 bases and 0 bases, there was a span of 17 bases. This CDR3 comprises 15 residues. The CDR3 is CASSLSLGSSYEQYF. The DNA for the CDR3 is TGTGCCAGCTCCCTTAGCTTGGGTAGCTCCTACGAGCAGTACTTC.

The rearrangement uses TRBV3-1 and TRBJ2-1; D may correspond to TRBD1 or TRBD2 (5 bases each). The ends were cut back, 1 base at V and 3 bases at J, with 19 bases in the middle. Germline-derived CDR1 and CDR2 are LGHDT and YNNKEL (reference sequence). This CDR3 comprises 18 residues. CDR3: CASSQGTRGPEFYNEQFF. CDR3 in DNA: TGTGCCAGCAGCCAAGGCACTAGGGGACCGGAGTTCTACAATGAGCAGTTCTTC.

This clonotype turned up a few times. V and J are TRBV7-2 and TRBJ2-2; TRBD2 agrees at 7 bases. Germline V gene data show CDR1 as SGHTA and CDR2 as FQGNSA. The CDR3 spans 16 residues. Unmatched junction bases numbered 10, after V lost 5 bases and J lost 4 bases. CDR3 sequence: CASSLRSGVRTGELFF. The CDR3 DNA is TGTGCCAGCAGCCTACGGAGCGGGGTACGCACCGGGGAGCTGTTTTTT.

This clonotype was observed many times. The chain combines TRBV20-1 with TRBJ1-4; D possibly corresponds to TRBD1 (5 bases). CDR1 DFQATT and CDR2 SNEGSKA come from the germline V gene (reference sequence). V shed 0 bases and J shed 2 bases, with 13 bases lying between them. There are 16 residues in the CDR3. CDR3 bases: TGCAGTGCTAGAGATCAGCCAGGGCCGACTAATGAAAAACTGTTTTTT. Translation: CSARDQPGPTNEKLFF.

There are a few counts of this clonotype. In DNA form, the CDR3 reads TGCAGTGCTCCTGATTTGCGGGGAGCTACAGATACGCAGTATTTT. Its protein product is CSAPDLRGATDTQYF. The rearrangement links TRBV20-1 to TRBJ2-3; D might be TRBD2 (6 bases). The CDR3 totals 15 residues. From germline, CDR1 is DFQATT and CDR2 SNEGSKA (reference sequence). The germline V and J ends were trimmed by 5 bases and 3 bases, with 18 bases remaining between them.

V usage is TRBV9 and J usage is TRBJ2-1; 16 positions match TRBD2. The CDR3 is 19 residues long. The germline V gene encodes CDR1 SGDLS and CDR2 YYNGEE. V dropped 4 bases and J dropped 1; count of bases not matched to a gene: 8. The DNA for the CDR3 is TGTGCCAGCAGCCTGGGACTAGCGGGGGGGACCGCTTCCTACAATGAGCAGTTCTTC. Protein: CASSLGLAGGTASYNEQFF.

This clonotype was counted a few times. The rearrangement uses TRBV14 and TRBJ2-1; D is unresolved. V lost 1 base to trimming and J lost 3 bases, with 13 bases between them. The CDR3 has 16 amino acids. From germline, CDR1 is SGHDN and CDR2 FVKESK. Here the CDR3 DNA reads TGTGCCAGCAGCCAAGGTGACCACACCCTCTACAATGAGCAGTTCTTC. Translated, it gives CASSQGDHTLYNEQFF.

This clonotype was seen ten or more times. The rearrangement uses TRBV15 and TRBJ1-2; 8 nucleotides match TRBD1. In germline, CDR1 is LNHNV, CDR2 YYDKDF (reference sequence). The V segment lost 0 bases and the J segment 5 bases; nucleotides outside the gene matches: 5. CDR3 length: 15 residues. DNA for the CDR3: TGTGCCACCAGCAGAGATACAGGGGGGCTTTATGGCTACACCTTC. Its translation: CATSRDTGGLYGYTF.

This clonotype was seen more than once but under ten times. J is TRBJ1-1 and V is TRBV5-1, with 7 bases identical to TRBD1. Germline trimming cut 4 bases from V and 3 bases from J; bases unmatched to any gene: 12. The CDR3 spans 16 residues. Germline values: CDR1 SGHRS, CDR2 YFSETQ. CDR3 sequence reads: CASSPNPRGHDTEAFF. In DNA, the CDR3 is TGCGCCAGCAGCCCTAATCCTAGGGGGCATGACACTGAAGCTTTCTTT.

The genes are TRBV7-6 and TRBJ1-6, with unresolved D. The CDR3 is 14 residues long. Germline V gene sequence: CDR1 SGHVS, CDR2 FNYEAQ. Trimming removed 3 bases from V and 7 bases from J, with 10 bases in between. The CDR3 loop reads CASSLGSTNSPLHF. DNA of the CDR3: TGTGCCAGCAGCTTGGGCAGCACCAATTCACCCCTCCACTTT. Based on the CDR3 plus reference TRBV7-6 and TRBJ1-6, the full variable domain is GAGVSQSPRYKVTKRGQDVALRCDPISGHVSLYWYRQALGQGPEFLTYFNYEAQQDKSGLPNDRFSAERPEGSISTLTIQRTEQRDSAMYRCASSLGSTNSPLHFGNGTRLTVT.

The table lists this clonotype with a few counts. This chain uses TRBV12-3 or TRBV12-4 with TRBJ1-2; maybe TRBD1 (5 bases). The CDR3 totals 17 residues. V was trimmed by 7 bases and J by 2 bases, leaving 23 bases between them. In DNA, the CDR3 is TGTGCCAGCACCCGACGGGGAGTTAGAGGGGTCAACTATGGCTACACCTTC. It specifies CASTRRGVRGVNYGYTF.

This clonotype was counted many times. The chain recombines TRBV5-6 with TRBJ1-5; the match to TRBD1 covers 9 bases. CDR1 and CDR2 (germline): SGHDT, YYEEEE. This CDR3 comprises 16 residues. V dropped 3 bases and J dropped 7; count of bases not matched to a gene: 11. For the CDR3, the DNA is TGTGCCAGCAGCTCCTCGGACAGGGGAGTTGCGCAGCCCCAGCATTTT. Translating gives CASSSSDRGVAQPQHF.

The chain has TRBV28 and TRBJ2-6; 8 nucleotides match TRBD1. Germline V CDR1 and CDR2: MDHEN, SYDVKM. The junction had 10 bases not matched to a gene; V was cut back by 10 bases and J by 2 bases. The CDR3 is 16 residues long. The CDR3 DNA sequence: TGTGCCACCCTCCAGGGGGCCATTGCTGGGGCCAACGTCCTGACTTTC. Residues: CATLQGAIAGANVLTF.

This clonotype was counted many times. The rearrangement links TRBV24-1 to TRBJ2-3, with unresolved D. V lost 5 bases to trimming and J lost 1 base, with 9 bases between them. The germline CDR1 and CDR2 sequences are KGHDR and SFDVKD. CDR3 size: 14 residues. The CDR3 loop is CATSGAGGTDTQYF. DNA of the CDR3: TGTGCCACCAGTGGGGCTGGCGGCACAGATACGCAGTATTTT.

This clonotype showed up many times. The CDR3 DNA sequence: TGTGCCAGCAGTTACAGTGCCCCCTACGAGCAGTACTTC. It codes for CASSYSAPYEQYF. The chain combines TRBV6-2 or TRBV6-3 with TRBJ2-7, with D uncertain. The length of the CDR3 is 13 residues. The V gene's germline CDR1 is MNHEY and CDR2 SVGEGT. V lost 2 bases and J 2 bases, leaving 7 bases between the germline ends.

This clonotype was recorded at least ten times. The CDR3 protein is CASSHIGLSSTDTQYF. The CDR3 DNA reads TGTGCCAGCAGCCACATAGGACTATCCAGCACAGATACGCAGTATTTT. The chain carries TRBV7-9 and TRBJ2-3, with a tentative D call TRBD2 (6 bases). Trimming shortened V by 5 bases and J by 0 bases, and 15 bases separated the two germline ends. The CDR3 runs to 16 residues. Looked up from germline, CDR1 is SEHNR and CDR2 is FQNEAQ (reference sequence).

This clonotype was seen many times. The J gene is TRBJ1-2, the V gene TRBV4-3; perhaps TRBD1 as D (5 bases). This CDR3 is 15 amino acids long. The V gene's germline CDR1 is LGHNA and CDR2 YSLEER. The germline V and J ends were trimmed by 0 bases and 6 bases, with 14 bases remaining between them. CDR3 sequence reads: CASSQEIGLGDGYTF. The CDR3 region has the DNA TGCGCCAGCAGCCAAGAGATTGGATTAGGGGATGGCTACACCTTC.

This clonotype was seen repeatedly, ten times or more. The chain recombines TRBV5-4 with TRBJ2-3; D remains unclear. Looked up from germline, CDR1 is SGHNT and CDR2 is YYREEE (reference sequence). Trimming left V 1 base short and J 2 bases short, with 8 bases between. The CDR3 has 14 residues. CDR3 in DNA: TGTGCCAGCAGCTTGTGGAGAGACACAGATACGCAGTATTTT. It codes for CASSLWRDTDTQYF.

This clonotype was seen a few times. The chain recombines TRBV12-3 or TRBV12-4 with TRBJ1-2; D gene unclear. V was cut by 5 bases and J by 1 base, with 11 bases left in between. The CDR3 is made up of 14 amino acids. CDR3 protein: CASSPPPRNYGYTF. As DNA, the CDR3 is TGTGCCAGCAGTCCCCCTCCCCGTAACTATGGCTACACCTTC.

This clonotype has a handful of counts. This chain joins TRBV4-1 and TRBJ2-7; 9 bases are shared with TRBD1. This CDR3 has 16 amino acids. With 1 base clipped from V and 1 base from J, the junction kept 5 bases outside the gene matches. Per germline, CDR1 MGHRA and CDR2 YSYEKL. In DNA form, the CDR3 reads TGCGCCAGCAGCCAAGGTCGGACAGGGGTTTCCTACGAGCAGTACTTC. It codes for CASSQGRTGVSYEQYF.

This clonotype showed up just a few times. The chain has TRBV4-3 and TRBJ2-7; D call uncertain. Trimming cost V 2 bases and J 3 bases, with 8 bases left between them. This CDR3 is 13 amino acids long. CDR1 is LGHNA, CDR2 YSLEER, per germline. CDR3 in DNA: TGCGCCAGCAGCCAACAACAGAGCTACGAGCAGTACTTC. Translating it yields CASSQQQSYEQYF.

The genes are TRBV9 and TRBJ2-2; no firm D call. V lost 0 bases and J lost 0, with 3 bases in between. The CDR3 extends over 14 amino acids. Germline V gives CDR1 SGDLS, CDR2 YYNGEE. The CDR3 DNA sequence: TGTGCCAGCAGCGTAGGAACGAACACCGGGGAGCTGTTTTTT. This codes for CASSVGTNTGELFF.

This sequence joins TRBV2 and TRBJ1-5; TRBD1 might be the D (5 bases). Per the germline V gene, CDR1 is SNHLY and CDR2 is FYNNEI. The CDR3 has 14 residues. Trimming left V 0 bases short and J 7 bases short, with 10 bases between. The CDR3 reads CASSEAGGGQPQHF. In DNA, the CDR3 is TGTGCCAGCAGTGAAGCTGGGGGGGGACAGCCCCAGCATTTT.

This clonotype was seen repeatedly, ten times or more. The chain links TRBV29-1 to TRBJ2-3; the match to TRBD2 covers 10 bases. From germline, CDR1 is SQVTM and CDR2 ANQGSEA. After removal of 4 bases from V and 0 bases from J, the junction contained 4 bases not matched to a gene. The length of the CDR3 is 15 residues. The CDR3, as DNA: TGCAGCGTTGGGACTAGCGGAGAGAGCACAGATACGCAGTATTTT. Its translation: CSVGTSGESTDTQYF.